These 18 T cell receptor beta chains came from one sample sequenced in a study of blood T cell repertoires in COVID-19. Profiled with immunoSEQ multiplex PCR; TCRdb holds only in-frame clones, not every one. Here the sample spans more than 65,000 clones, roughly 84% being singletons. Sequenced input: peripheral blood. The receptors shown here come from a man in his forties or fifties with active COVID-19.

The V call is TRBV9, the J call TRBJ2-3; D is ambiguous. The germline gives CDR1 SGDLS, CDR2 YYNGEE. Between the trimmed V and J ends, which lost 0 bases and 4 bases, there was a span of 3 bases. The CDR3 has 12 amino acids. Here the CDR3 DNA reads TGTGCCAGCAGCGTAGTAGCAGATACGCAGTATTTT. Protein product: CASSVVADTQYF.

The chain has TRBV29-1 and TRBJ2-2; 8 nucleotides align to TRBD1. The CDR3 contains 13 residues. Per germline, CDR1 SQVTM and CDR2 ANQGSEA. J gave up 6 bases and V 4 bases, and 4 bases lay outside the gene matches. This CDR3 is CSVAGGIAGELFF. Written as DNA, the CDR3 is TGCAGCGTTGCAGGGGGCATCGCCGGGGAGCTGTTTTTT.

This chain connects TRBV9 to TRBJ2-1, with 9 nucleotides matching TRBD2. Germline V gives CDR1 SGDLS, CDR2 YYNGEE. J lost 0 bases, V lost 1 base, and 8 bases had no gene match. The CDR3 totals 18 residues. CDR3 DNA sequence: TGTGCCAGCAGCGTAAGACTAGCGGAGTCGAGCTCCTACAATGAGCAGTTCTTC. Its protein product is CASSVRLAESSSYNEQFF.

The chain combines TRBV5-1 with TRBJ1-1, with 10 nucleotides matching TRBD1. Germline CDR1 and CDR2: SGHRS and YFSETQ. The CDR3 extends over 13 amino acids. Trimming at V came to 4 bases and at J to 11 bases, leaving 8 bases not matched to a gene. As DNA, the CDR3 is TGCGCCAGCAGCCCCGGGACAGGGGAGGGGGCTTTCTTT. Translation gives CASSPGTGEGAFF. The whole variable domain, remainder taken from reference TRBV5-1 and TRBJ1-1, is KAGVTQTPRYLIKTRGQQVTLSCSPISGHRSVSWYQQTPGQGLQFLFEYFSETQRNKGNFPGRFSGRQFSNSRSEMNVSTLELGDSALYLCASSPGTGEGAFFGQGTRLTVV.

The V gene is TRBV6-2 or TRBV6-3, the J gene TRBJ2-1, with 9 positions matching TRBD1. Germline V gene sequence: CDR1 MNHEY, CDR2 SVGEGT. V was pared by 6 bases and J by 4 bases, with 7 bases of the junction left unmatched. CDR3 size: 15 residues. CDR3 in amino acids: CASRYAGTGYNEQFF. DNA for the CDR3: TGTGCCAGCAGATACGCCGGGACAGGGTACAATGAGCAGTTCTTC.

The chain's CDR3 is CASSSTQNTEAFF. The CDR3 DNA reads as TGTGCCAGCAGTTCGACACAGAACACTGAAGCTTTCTTT. The V and J genes are TRBV2 and TRBJ1-1; the D is unclear. There are 13 residues in the CDR3. V was shortened by 5 bases and J by 1 base, with 8 bases between the two germline ends. In germline, CDR1 is SNHLY, CDR2 FYNNEI.

This chain joins TRBV7-8 and TRBJ1-5; TRBD1 might be the D (6 bases). Germline CDR1 reads SGHVS; CDR2 reads FQNEAQ. The CDR3 contains 17 residues. Between the trimmed V and J ends, which lost 5 bases and 0 bases, there was a span of 17 bases. This CDR3 reads CASSPQGSGVSNQPQHF. The DNA of the CDR3 is TGTGCCAGCAGCCCCCAGGGGTCCGGGGTTAGCAATCAGCCCCAGCATTTT.

V and J are TRBV5-1 and TRBJ2-1; D call uncertain. CDR1 SGHRS and CDR2 YFSETQ come from the germline V gene. V lost 2 bases, J lost 2 bases, and 11 bases lay in between. This CDR3 has 15 residues. The DNA for the CDR3 is TGCGCCAGCAGCTTAGACGGGTCGACCTACAATGAGCAGTTCTTC. It yields the protein CASSLDGSTYNEQFF.

The rearrangement uses TRBV27 and TRBJ2-6; 7 bases are a match to TRBD1. The CDR3 covers 16 residues. Germline loops: CDR1 MNHEY, CDR2 SMNVEV (reference sequence). The J segment lost 4 bases and the V segment lost 8 bases, leaving 11 bases of the junction unmatched. Here the CDR3 reads CASWSRQGSGANVLTF. CDR3 DNA sequence: TGTGCCAGCTGGTCGAGACAGGGATCCGGGGCCAACGTCCTGACTTTC.

The rearrangement joins TRBV5-1 to TRBJ1-6, with D tentatively TRBD1 (5 bases). The germline V gene encodes CDR1 SGHRS and CDR2 YFSETQ. The CDR3 runs 14 residues. V lost 3 bases and J lost 7, with 11 bases in between. The CDR3 sequence is CASSSPEGNSPLHF. The DNA for the CDR3 is TGCGCCAGCAGCTCTCCGGAGGGGAATTCACCCCTCCACTTT.

The chain is built from TRBV6-2 or TRBV6-3 and TRBJ2-2; D ambiguous. The germline gives CDR1 MNHEY, CDR2 SVGEGT. Deletions cut 6 bases from V and 5 bases from J, with 16 bases between. The CDR3 totals 15 residues. The CDR3 sequence: CASSPPLARTGELFF. The CDR3 DNA reads TGTGCCAGCAGCCCTCCATTAGCCCGGACCGGGGAGCTGTTTTTT.

This rearrangement joins TRBV2 to TRBJ2-2; 7 positions agree with TRBD2. Germline trimming cut 8 bases from V and 1 base from J; bases unmatched to any gene: 4. Germline loops: CDR1 SNHLY, CDR2 FYNNEI. The CDR3 runs to 14 residues. CDR3 nucleotide sequence: TGTGCCAGCGCGGGACTAAAGAACACCGGGGAGCTGTTTTTT. It is translated as CASAGLKNTGELFF.

The chain carries TRBV25-1 and TRBJ2-5; 11 bases are shared with TRBD1. V lost 6 bases and J lost 5; bases outside the gene matches: 11. This CDR3 is 16 amino acids long. CDR1 is MGHDK, CDR2 SYGVNS, per germline. The CDR3 reads CASSAGQGATRETQYF. CDR3 nucleotides: TGTGCCAGCAGCGCCGGACAGGGGGCCACTCGTGAGACCCAGTACTTC.

This clone was seen only a few times. This chain uses TRBV6-2 or TRBV6-3 with TRBJ2-2; 9 nucleotides agree with TRBD2. Germline V gene sequence: CDR1 MNHEY, CDR2 SVGEGT. V gave up 1 base and J gave up 6 bases; unmatched junction bases: 12. The CDR3 consists of 18 residues. CDR3 in amino acids: CASSYFSLAGIGAGELFF. The CDR3 DNA reads TGTGCCAGCAGTTACTTCTCCCTAGCGGGGATTGGTGCCGGGGAGCTGTTTTTT.

The J gene is TRBJ2-7, the V gene TRBV5-5; a weak D match, TRBD2 (6 bases). Trimming shortened V by 1 base and J by 2 bases, and 10 bases separated the two germline ends. Germline CDR1 and CDR2: SGHKS and YYEKEE (reference sequence). This CDR3 is built from 14 residues. The CDR3 reads CASSLSGDAYEQYF. CDR3 sequence (DNA): TGTGCCAGCAGCTTGTCGGGAGATGCCTACGAGCAGTACTTC.

V is TRBV10-3 and J is TRBJ1-6; 10 bases agree with TRBD1. The CDR3 runs 13 residues. Per germline, CDR1 ENHRY and CDR2 SYGVKD. With V trimmed by 8 bases and J by 9 bases, 4 bases remained unmatched. CDR3: CAIRRDRGSPLHF. In nucleotides, the CDR3 is TGTGCCATCCGCCGGGACAGGGGTTCACCCCTCCACTTT.

V is TRBV30 and J is TRBJ1-5, with D perhaps TRBD1 (5 bases). The length of the CDR3 is 17 residues. Germline CDR1 GTSNPN, CDR2 SVGIG (reference sequence). V was trimmed by 2 bases and J by 4 bases, leaving 21 bases between them. CDR3 bases: TGTGCCTGGAGTATTGGTTTGGGGGGGGGTAGGAATCAGCCCCAGCATTTT. Translation gives CAWSIGLGGGRNQPQHF.

The chain combines TRBV5-8 with TRBJ1-2; D is perhaps TRBD1 (6 bases). V dropped 2 bases and J dropped 4 bases, with 15 bases sitting between them. Germline V gives CDR1 SGHTS, CDR2 YDEGEE. The CDR3 has 15 amino acids. The CDR3 region has the DNA TGTGCCAGCAGCTTAGCCGGGACACCCCTCTATGGCTACACCTTC. Its protein product is CASSLAGTPLYGYTF.